This T cell receptor (beta chain) was found in a study of metastatic and nonmetastatic thyroid tumors. Not a single patient had been given any form of treatment at any point before undergoing thyroid surgery. Points from the study as a whole: In blood and tumor, TCR beta diversity was reportedly significantly higher in malignant thyroid tumors than in benign nodules.

The sample holds many counts of this clone. Its antigen is undetermined. This CDR3 region has 13 residues. The V and J ends lost 6 bases and 5 bases respectively, with 10 bases between them. Germline V lookup: CDR1 MNHNS, CDR2 SASEGT. TCRdb re-called the PCR reads with MiXCR. The table records 40,000 to 55,000 clones, about a sixth of them present only once. The sample was blood. The chain carries TRBV6-1 and TRBJ2-2, with D perhaps matching TRBD1 (6 bases). This sequence originates from a female donor with papillary thyroid cancer or a benign thyroid nodule (not recorded which). Some clones in this sample may be carry-over from other donors' samples. This CDR3 reads CASSPGETGELFF. The CDR3 coding sequence is TGTGCCAGCAGCCCAGGGGAAACCGGGGAGCTGTTTTTT.